This TCR beta chain was sequenced for a study of shared clonotypes between healthy human individuals (dated by TCRdb to about 2020). Background for the entire study: Three men and two women, aged 18 to 49 years, made up the cohort. For each donor, three plates each were used for CD4 naive and CD4 memory, two plates were used for CD8 naive, and one plate was used for CD8 memory. Blood TCR repertoires of 5 or 6 healthy adults were deeply sequenced to estimate repertoire size and the extent of clonotype sharing between individuals. Libraries were prepared and TCR repertoires were sequenced by different laboratories using diverse techniques, in order to increase sequencing depth and limit assay-specific biases. Each donor's leukapheresis produced roughly between roughly 0.9 and 9 billion PBMCs. General study outcomes and caveats: Compared with non-shared clonotypes, clonotypes shared by all four sorted-subset donors had higher generation probabilities. Larger estimated clonotype richness was generally found for naive subsets than for memory subsets. Pairwise subsampling led to the expectation that sequencing depth would affect the degree of clonotype sharing among donors. Even with the large sequencing depth, rarefaction of the sorted-subset datasets indicated that sequencing was incomplete. The genetic and exposure-history diversity represented was limited by the small number of donors. Approximately 4.8% of naive CD4, 3.5% of naive CD8, 2.3% of memory CD4, and around 0.42% of memory CD8 clonotypes were shared across a few donors. Sampling was restricted to blood, and TCR repertoires in tissues likely differ from the TCR repertoires found in blood.

The donors were healthy, HIV-negative adults with no recently reported acute infections or vaccinations. Every donor was a Caucasian adult living in Nashville, Tennessee, USA. CD4+ T cells were enriched by magnetic negative selection; naive cells were then positively selected on CD45RA, and the negative fraction formed the memory subset. After blood collection by leukapheresis, PBMCs were isolated using Ficoll-Histopaque density gradient centrifugation and then cryopreserved in the vapor phase of liquid nitrogen. Analytical flow cytometry was used to check the purity and quantity of each magnetically sorted T cell population. Genomic DNA was isolated from each sorted fraction and quantified by UV absorbance on a Nanodrop 2000c. TCR CDR3 regions were amplified from genomic DNA by multiplex PCR using the deep immunoSEQ assay. For each cell subset, the extracted genomic DNA was distributed evenly across all wells of several immunoSEQ 96-well plates, and each plate served as one replicate. For sorted subsets, around 0.2 ug genomic DNA, equal to 25,000 to 35,000 T cell genomes, was loaded into each replicate PCR. Purified libraries were measured with a Qubit 3.0 fluorometer, size-checked on a Bioanalyzer 2100, and measured again with the KAPA Library Quantification kit. Every immunoSEQ 96-well plate was sequenced on a dedicated single-read 150-cycle Illumina NextSeq 550 flow cell. On the study's bioinformatics: Because the immunoSEQ output held only junctional sequences and lacked quality scores, the filtering could not match the filtering applied to full-length reads. To assign V/J genes and CDR3, sequences were annotated against IMGT germline references using PyIR, a Python wrapper for IgBLAST v1.9. Reads were removed for weak V/J assignments (E-value above 1e-6), missing CDR3, stop codons, out-of-frame junctions, or ambiguous translated residues. V3J clonotypes were defined as sequences sharing an identical inferred V gene, J gene, and CDR3 amino acid sequence. Percentage overlap between repertoires was calculated by dividing the number of shared unique clonotypes by the size of the smaller repertoire. Richness of each repertoire was evaluated using RTK rarefaction, the Chao1 estimator, and Recon v2.1 estimates of unobserved clonotypes. For all TCRbeta clonotypes obtained by the gDNA method from a handful of donors, generation probabilities were computed with OLGA. The immuneACCESS repertoire file appears here via TCRdb, limited to in-frame rearrangements. These files lack a portion of the clones; in checked studies, under half of the deficit traces to unresolved V genes, and the cause of the others is not known. V and J calls and clone size are copied from that table; D and trimming were computed from the DNA. The sample table contains roughly 500,000 clones; only one count was recorded for roughly 95% of them. Together, the top ten hold approximately 0.067% of the sample.

Concerning this clone: It has no known antigen specificity. No qualities accompany the bases; no much larger clone lies one base away.

This clonotype originated in a woman aged 30 to 39 in good health. Sequenced: naive CD4+ T cells sorted from blood. The label giving this sample's cell subset or site can be read as: CD45RA+ positively selected.

Here the CDR3 is given as CASSRDLHSYNEQFF. The nucleotide sequence is given as TGTGCCAGCAGTAGGGACCTCCATTCCTACAATGAGCAGTTCTTC. The chain is assembled from TRBV28 and TRBJ2-1, with the D call tentatively TRBD1 or TRBD2, each fitting 5 bases. From its cysteine to its phenylalanine, the CDR3 spans 15 amino acids. Here the CDR3 DNA is all that survives: 45 bases in frame from base 1. V lost 5 bases and J lost 1 base; the stretch between them is 12 bases long. The germline V gene encodes CDR1 MDHEN and CDR2 SYDVKM.